This T cell receptor beta chain stems from a study of identical twins. The germline CDR1 and CDR2 sequences are LNHNV and YYDKDF (reference sequence). The germline V and J ends were trimmed by 3 bases and 7 bases, with 13 bases remaining between them. This CDR3 is built from 15 residues. TCRdb re-called the 5' RACE reads with MiXCR, one entry per CDR3 protein. The profile shows 240,000 or so distinct CDR3 sequences, approximately 7% of them singletons. In this sample, this clonotype turned up many times. Everyone who gave samples was a healthy Caucasian. This sample also belongs to another study, concerning yellow fever vaccine responses in identical twins.

The sequencing input was memory (CD45RO+) T cells sorted from blood. The receptor comes from a woman in her late teens or twenties in good health. The rearrangement joins TRBV15 to TRBJ1-6, with unresolved D. The CDR3 sequence: CATSSLKYLNSPLHF. The CDR3 DNA reads as TGTGCCACCAGCAGCCTGAAGTATTTGAATTCACCCCTCCACTTT.